Given below is one T cell receptor (beta chain) in context. Its antigen is still unknown. The data were taken from a study of T cells in tuberculosis. For the study at large: T cells were selected with CD1B tetramers loaded with glucose monomycolate. In South Africa, adults with active tuberculosis were compared with IGRA-negative and latently infected IGRA-positive adolescents. Points from the study as a whole: Smaller distances to GMM-specific TCRs suggested their expansion in active tuberculosis. GEM motif frequencies gave 55% to 75% accuracy; the GMM repertoire gave roughly 90%.

The assay was immunoSEQ multiplex PCR, and TCRdb's table has in-frame clones only and misses some. This sample carries about 44,000 clones, 90% to 95% of them seen once, and the ten largest clones take around 7%. Germline V gene lookup returns CDR1 SGHTA and CDR2 FQGNSA. Unmatched junction bases numbered 4, after V lost 2 bases and J lost 3 bases. CDR3 size: 15 residues. This receptor was taken from a donor between 10 and 35 years old with latent tuberculosis or without tuberculosis infection. Sample: PBMCs. The chain combines TRBV7-2 with TRBJ2-1, with 7 bases lining up with TRBD1. In DNA, the CDR3 is TGTGCCAGCAGCTTAAGCCGGGACAGCTACAATGAGCAGTTCTTC. The encoded protein is CASSLSRDSYNEQFF.